This TCR beta chain was profiled in a study of post-analysis software for immune sequencing data. General study findings and limits: A handful of TRBV segments were significantly more frequent in patients than in controls. TRBV5-6, TRBV5-1 and TRBV20-1 were among these segments.

On this clonotype: The antigen is unknown.

CDR3 length equals 15 residues. Trimming took 1 base from V and 2 from J; bases not matched to a gene: 6. Per germline, CDR1 DFQATT and CDR2 SNEGSKA (reference sequence). Unique-molecular-identifier-tagged TCR beta cDNA libraries were used. Via MiXCR, TCRdb re-called the PCR reads, giving one row per CDR3 protein. The sample consists of approximately 570,000 distinct CDR3 sequences, about 40% of them appearing once. The chain links TRBV20-1 to TRBJ2-5; 8 bases align to TRBD2. Material for sequencing was blood. The source is a girl between 10 and 17 years old with multiple sclerosis. The CDR3 sequence: CSARVLAGGQETQYF. CDR3 bases: TGCAGTGCTAGAGTCCTAGCGGGCGGGCAAGAGACCCAGTACTTC.